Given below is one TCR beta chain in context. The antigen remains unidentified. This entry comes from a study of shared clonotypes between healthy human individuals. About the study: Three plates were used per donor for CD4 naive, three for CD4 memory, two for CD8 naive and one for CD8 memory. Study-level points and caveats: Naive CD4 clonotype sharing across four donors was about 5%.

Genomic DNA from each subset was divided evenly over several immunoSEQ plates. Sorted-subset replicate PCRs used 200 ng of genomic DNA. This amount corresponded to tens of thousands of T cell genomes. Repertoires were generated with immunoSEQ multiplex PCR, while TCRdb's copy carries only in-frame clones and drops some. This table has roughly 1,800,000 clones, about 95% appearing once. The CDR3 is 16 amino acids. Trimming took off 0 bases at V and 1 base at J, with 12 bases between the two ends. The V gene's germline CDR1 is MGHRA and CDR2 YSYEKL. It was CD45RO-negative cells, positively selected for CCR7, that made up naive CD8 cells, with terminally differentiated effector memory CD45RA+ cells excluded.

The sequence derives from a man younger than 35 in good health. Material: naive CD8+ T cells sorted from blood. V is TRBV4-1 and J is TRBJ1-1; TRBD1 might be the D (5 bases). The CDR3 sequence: CASSQDALRGNTEAFF. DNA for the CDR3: TGCGCCAGCAGCCAAGACGCCCTAAGGGGGAACACTGAAGCTTTCTTT.